The text below deals with one T cell receptor beta chain. Its target is not known. TCRdb's copy holds only in-frame clones and misses some; the assay was immunoSEQ multiplex PCR. This sample has 150,000 to 200,000 clones, with approximately 90% found just once. The V gene's germline CDR1 is KGHSH and CDR2 LQKENI. The CDR3 length is 17 residues. V was pared by 2 bases and J by 1 base, with 5 bases of the junction left unmatched. The data originate from a study of T cell responses to AZD1222 COVID-19 vaccine. Points from the study as a whole: Of spike-specific TCRs, nearly half reportedly target regions left unmutated in variants. Samples come after the peak T cell response, not at day 14. Most donors were white British, females outnumbered males, and clonal diversity was possibly underestimated.

This receptor was obtained from an adult who received the AZD1222 COVID-19 vaccine. This chain links TRBV18 with TRBJ2-1; 10 bases are a match to TRBD1. Source: peripheral blood, taken 28 days after the second AZD1222 dose. The chain's CDR3 is CASSPMTGGGSYNEQFF. The CDR3 coding sequence is TGTGCCAGCTCACCAATGACAGGGGGCGGGTCCTACAATGAGCAGTTCTTC.